Listed here are 3 T cell receptor beta chains from one sample, sequenced in a study of somatic mutations in cytotoxic T cells in rheumatoid arthritis. Data came from immunoSEQ multiplex PCR; TCRdb stores just in-frame clones and leaves some out. This table holds 20,000 or so clones, roughly 80% found once. The sequencing sample was made of CD8+ T cells sorted from blood. The receptors originated from an adult with rheumatoid arthritis.

The chain is built from TRBV28 and TRBJ1-1; no reliable D call. V was clipped by 5 bases and J by 1 base, with 11 bases between them. Germline lookup yields CDR1 MDHEN and CDR2 SYDVKM. The CDR3 extends over 14 amino acids. The chain's CDR3 is CASSLILQNTEAFF. CDR3 in DNA: TGTGCCAGCAGTCTAATTCTCCAGAACACTGAAGCTTTCTTT.

The chain is built from TRBV4-1 and TRBJ2-3, with TRBD2 identical over 16 bases. With V trimmed by 4 bases and J by 4 bases, 8 bases remained unmatched. CDR3 length: 18 residues. Per germline, CDR1 MGHRA and CDR2 YSYEKL. The CDR3 here is CASSPGLAGGPKADTQYF. The CDR3 DNA reads as TGCGCCAGCAGCCCGGGACTAGCGGGAGGGCCCAAAGCAGATACGCAGTATTTT.

The chain recombines TRBV2 with TRBJ2-7, with 8 bases matching TRBD2. CDR1 is SNHLY, CDR2 FYNNEI, per germline. CDR3 length: 13 amino acids. J gave up 0 bases and V 6 bases, and 1 base lay outside the gene matches. The CDR3 loop is CASSGGVSYEQYF. The CDR3 DNA sequence: TGTGCCAGCAGCGGGGGGGTCTCCTACGAGCAGTACTTC.